This T cell receptor beta chain was sequenced in a study of blood T cells in healthy people across ages. Background on the study: Capturing about one barcoded beta molecule per two T cells was achieved by template switching.

This CDR3 has 18 amino acids. Primers used in a second PCR of roughly 7 to 12 cycles were a sample-barcoded 5' primer and a J-beta primer mix. Paired-end reads containing CDR3 totaled no fewer than 2.5 million for each sample. Using its own MiXCR run on the 5' RACE reads, TCRdb lists one record per CDR3 protein. Of around 780,000 distinct CDR3 sequences detected, roughly 25% appear once; the ten largest clones hold around 2.9%. There are a few counts of this clonotype. Its antigen is unknown. Findings and caveats of the study: Unsorted PBMC material precluded a definitive naive versus antigen-experienced comparison. Higher diversity and more naive CD4+ cells were features of long-lived donors, compared to aged donors.

In addition, the sample was reused for a study of T cells of mothers and their children.

This receptor was obtained from a boy aged 5-17 years in good health. Sample: blood. This rearrangement joins TRBV21-1 to TRBJ1-3; the table's D gene call, TRBD1, was not cross checked with the DNA. TRBV21-1 represents a pseudogene. The CDR3 is CASSARPVGRRFGNTIYF. CDR3 DNA sequence: TGTGCCAGCAGCGCCCGCCCCGTGGGCAGGAGGTTTGGAAACACCATATATTTT.